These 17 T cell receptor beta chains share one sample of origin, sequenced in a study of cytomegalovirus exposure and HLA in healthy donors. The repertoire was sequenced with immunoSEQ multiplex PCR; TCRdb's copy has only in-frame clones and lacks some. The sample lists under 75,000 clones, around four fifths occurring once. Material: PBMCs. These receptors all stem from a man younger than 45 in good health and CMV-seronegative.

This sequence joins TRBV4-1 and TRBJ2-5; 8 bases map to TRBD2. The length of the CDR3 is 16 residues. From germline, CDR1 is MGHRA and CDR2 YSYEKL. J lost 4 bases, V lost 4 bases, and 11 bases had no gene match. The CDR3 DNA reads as TGCGCCAGCAGCCGAGATTTGGCGGGAGGTGGAGAGACCCAGTACTTC. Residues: CASSRDLAGGGETQYF.

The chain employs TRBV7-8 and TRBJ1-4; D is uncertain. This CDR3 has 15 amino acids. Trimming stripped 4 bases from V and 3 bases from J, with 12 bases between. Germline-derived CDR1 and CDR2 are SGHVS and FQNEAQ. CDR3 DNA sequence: TGTGCCAGCAGCTCGAGCCATAGTTCTAATGAAAAACTGTTTTTT. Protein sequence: CASSSSHSSNEKLFF.

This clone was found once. CDR3 loop: CASSNPPGQGGETQYF. The CDR3 DNA is TGTGCCAGCAGTAACCCGCCCGGACAGGGCGGAGAGACCCAGTACTTC. J is TRBJ2-5 and V is TRBV4-2; 8 bases align to TRBD1. After removal of 6 bases from V and 4 bases from J, the junction contained 13 bases not matched to a gene. The CDR3 runs 16 residues. Germline assignment: CDR1 LGHNA and CDR2 YNFKEQ.

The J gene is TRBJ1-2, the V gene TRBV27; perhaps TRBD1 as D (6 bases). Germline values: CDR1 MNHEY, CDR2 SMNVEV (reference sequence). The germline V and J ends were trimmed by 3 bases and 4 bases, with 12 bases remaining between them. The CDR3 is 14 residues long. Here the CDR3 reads CASSFWGRGYGYTF. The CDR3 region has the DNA TGTGCCAGCAGTTTTTGGGGCAGGGGCTATGGCTACACCTTC.

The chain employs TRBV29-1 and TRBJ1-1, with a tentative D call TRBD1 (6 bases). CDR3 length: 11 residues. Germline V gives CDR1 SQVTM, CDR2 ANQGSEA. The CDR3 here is CRGAMGTEAFF. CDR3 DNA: TGCAGGGGGGCGATGGGCACTGAAGCTTTCTTT.

The CDR3 here is CASSVGSANYGYTF. CDR3 nucleotides: TGTGCCAGCAGCGTAGGTTCGGCTAACTATGGCTACACCTTC. V usage is TRBV9 and J usage is TRBJ1-2; D is unresolved. Germline V gives CDR1 SGDLS, CDR2 YYNGEE. The CDR3 is made up of 14 amino acids. V lost 0 bases, J lost 0 bases, and 6 bases lay in between.

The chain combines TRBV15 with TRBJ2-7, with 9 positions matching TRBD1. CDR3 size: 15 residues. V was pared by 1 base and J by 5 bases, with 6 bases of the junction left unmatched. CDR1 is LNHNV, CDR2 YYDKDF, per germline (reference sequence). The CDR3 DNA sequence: TGTGCCACCAGCAGAGCCACCGGGACAGGGCACGAGCAGTACGTC. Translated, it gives CATSRATGTGHEQYV.

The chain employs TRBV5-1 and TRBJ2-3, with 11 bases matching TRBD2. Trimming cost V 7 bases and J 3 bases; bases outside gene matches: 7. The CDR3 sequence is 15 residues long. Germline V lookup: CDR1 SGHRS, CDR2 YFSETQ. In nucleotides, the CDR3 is TGCGCCAGCCATCTCGGGACTAGCGGTACAGATACGCAGTATTTT. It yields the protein CASHLGTSGTDTQYF.

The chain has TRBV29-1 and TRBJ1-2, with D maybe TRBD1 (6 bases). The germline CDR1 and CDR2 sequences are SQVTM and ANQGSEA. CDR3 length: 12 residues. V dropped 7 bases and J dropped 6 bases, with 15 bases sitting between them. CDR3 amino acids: CSAPDSSNGYTF. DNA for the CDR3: TGCAGCGCCCCGGACAGCTCCAATGGCTACACCTTC.

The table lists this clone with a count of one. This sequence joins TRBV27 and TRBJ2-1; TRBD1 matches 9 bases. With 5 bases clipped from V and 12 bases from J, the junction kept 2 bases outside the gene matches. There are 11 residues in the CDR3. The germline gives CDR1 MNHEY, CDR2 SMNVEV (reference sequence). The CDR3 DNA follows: TGTGCCAGCAGTCTGGACAGGGGGCAGTTCTTC. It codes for CASSLDRGQFF.

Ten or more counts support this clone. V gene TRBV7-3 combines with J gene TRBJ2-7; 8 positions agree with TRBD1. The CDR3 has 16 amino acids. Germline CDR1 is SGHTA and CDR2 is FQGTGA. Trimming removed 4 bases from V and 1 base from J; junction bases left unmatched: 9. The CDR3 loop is CASSSGRTGMSYEQYV. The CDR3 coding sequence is TGTGCCAGCAGCTCTGGCCGGACAGGGATGTCCTACGAGCAGTACGTC.

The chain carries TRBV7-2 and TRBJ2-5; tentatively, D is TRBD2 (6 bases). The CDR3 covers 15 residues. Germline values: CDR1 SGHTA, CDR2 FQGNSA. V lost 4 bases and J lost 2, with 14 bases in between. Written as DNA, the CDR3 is TGTGCCAGCAGCTCAGGAACTAGCAGACAAGAGACCCAGTACTTC. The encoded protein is CASSSGTSRQETQYF.

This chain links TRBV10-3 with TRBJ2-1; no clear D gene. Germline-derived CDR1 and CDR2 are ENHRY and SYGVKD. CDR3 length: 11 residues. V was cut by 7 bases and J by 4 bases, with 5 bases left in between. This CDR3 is CAITVYNEQFF. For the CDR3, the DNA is TGTGCCATCACGGTTTACAATGAGCAGTTCTTC.

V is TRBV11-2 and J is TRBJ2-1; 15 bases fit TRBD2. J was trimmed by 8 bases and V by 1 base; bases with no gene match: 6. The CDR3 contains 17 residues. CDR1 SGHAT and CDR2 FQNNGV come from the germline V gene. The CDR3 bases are TGTGCCAGCAGCTTAGGGGGACTAGCGGGAGGTTTTGATGAGCAGTTCTTC. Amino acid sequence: CASSLGGLAGGFDEQFF.

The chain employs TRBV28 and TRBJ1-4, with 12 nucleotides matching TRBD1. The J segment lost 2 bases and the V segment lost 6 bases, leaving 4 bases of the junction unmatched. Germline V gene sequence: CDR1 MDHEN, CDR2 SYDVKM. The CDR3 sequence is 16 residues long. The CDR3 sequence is CASRTGQGATNEKLFF. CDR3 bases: TGTGCCAGCAGGACGGGACAGGGGGCGACTAATGAAAAACTGTTTTTT.

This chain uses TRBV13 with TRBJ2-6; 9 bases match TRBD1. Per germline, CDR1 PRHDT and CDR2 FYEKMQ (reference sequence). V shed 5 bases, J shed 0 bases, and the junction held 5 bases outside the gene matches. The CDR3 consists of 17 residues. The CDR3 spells CASSPGQGPSGANVLTF. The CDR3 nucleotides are TGTGCCAGCAGCCCGGGACAGGGCCCCTCTGGGGCCAACGTCCTGACTTTC.

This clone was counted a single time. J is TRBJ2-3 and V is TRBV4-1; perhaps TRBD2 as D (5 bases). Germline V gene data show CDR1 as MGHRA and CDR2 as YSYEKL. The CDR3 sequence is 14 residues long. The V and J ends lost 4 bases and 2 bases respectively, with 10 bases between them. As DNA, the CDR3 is TGCGCCAGCAGCCTCCGGGAATCCACAGATACGCAGTATTTT. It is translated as CASSLRESTDTQYF.